What follows is one T cell receptor (beta chain) and its context. Trimming left V 6 bases short and J 7 bases short, with 19 bases between. This CDR3 contains 14 residues. Germline lookup yields CDR1 MNHEY and CDR2 SMNVEV (reference sequence). The data are from a study of blood T cell repertoires in COVID-19. Clones were sequenced by immunoSEQ multiplex PCR, and TCRdb holds only the in-frame ones, with some missing. The sample shows about 330,000 clones, 75% to 90% of them seen only once. The chain carries TRBV27 and TRBJ2-7; D possibly corresponds to TRBD1 (6 bases). The TCR sequence derives from a man younger than 40 who had recovered from COVID-19. Sequencing was done on a sample of PBMCs or T cells enriched from blood (not recorded which). CDR3 residues: CASRPQGYSREQYF. CDR3 nucleotides: TGTGCCAGCAGACCACAGGGATATTCGAGGGAGCAGTACTTC.